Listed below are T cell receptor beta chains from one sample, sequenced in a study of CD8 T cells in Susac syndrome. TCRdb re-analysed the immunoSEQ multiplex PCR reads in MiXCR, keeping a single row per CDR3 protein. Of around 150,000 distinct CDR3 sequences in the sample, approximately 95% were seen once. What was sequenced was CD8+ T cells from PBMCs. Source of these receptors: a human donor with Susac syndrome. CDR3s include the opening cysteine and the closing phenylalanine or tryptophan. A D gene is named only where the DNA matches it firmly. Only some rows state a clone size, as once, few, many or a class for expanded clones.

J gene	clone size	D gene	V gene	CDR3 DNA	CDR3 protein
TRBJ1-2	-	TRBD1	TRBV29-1	TGCAGCGCCCAAGGGACAGTTACTAACTATGGCTACACCTTC	CSAQGTVTNYGYTF
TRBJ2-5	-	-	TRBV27	TGTGCCAGCAGTTATCTGGGGATGGAGACCCAGTACTTC	CASSYLGMETQYF
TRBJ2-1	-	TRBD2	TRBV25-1	TGTGCCAGCAGTACCCCTCGGGGGGTGTACAATGAGCAGTTCTTC	CASSTPRGVYNEQFF
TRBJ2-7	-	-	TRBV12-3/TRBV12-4	TGTGCCAGCAGTCCCGCCCCCGCGGGGAGATCCGAGCAGTACTTC	CASSPAPAGRSEQYF
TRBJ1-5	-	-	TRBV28	TGTGCCAGCAGTTTCGCAGGGGCTGTGGATCAGCCCCAGCATTTT	CASSFAGAVDQPQHF
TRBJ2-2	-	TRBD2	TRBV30	TGTGCCGGGCTAGCGGGAGACACCGGGGAGCTGTTTTTT	CAGLAGDTGELFF
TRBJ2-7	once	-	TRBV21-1	TGTGCCAGCAGCATGTGGCAGGGGCTCCACGAGCAGTACTTC	CASSMWQGLHEQYF
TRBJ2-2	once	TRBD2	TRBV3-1	TGTGCCAGCAGCCACACCCTAGCGGGAGTCACCGGGGAGCTGTTTTTT	CASSHTLAGVTGELFF
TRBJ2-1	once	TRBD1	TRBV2	TGTGCCAGCAGTGGAGGGACAGATTACAATGAGCAGTTCTTC	CASSGGTDYNEQFF
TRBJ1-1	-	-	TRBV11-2	TGTGCCAGCAGCCCGGGGACGGGCAACACTGAAGCTTTCTTT	CASSPGTGNTEAFF
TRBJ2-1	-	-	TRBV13	TGTGCCAGCAGCTTAGGGCGGAGCCTACAGTTCTTC	CASSLGRSLQFF
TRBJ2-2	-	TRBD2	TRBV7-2	TGTGCCAGCGGCGGGAGGGCCGGAACCGGGGAGCTGTTTTTT	CASGGRAGTGELFF
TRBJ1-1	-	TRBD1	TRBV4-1	TGCGCCAGCAGCCAAGATTCAGGGGGACAGGGGATTTTAGCTTTCTTT	CASSQDSGGQGILAFF
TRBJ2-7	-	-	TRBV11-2	TGTGCCAGCAGCCCCCCGACTAGGGGATACGAGCAGTACTTC	CASSPPTRGYEQYF
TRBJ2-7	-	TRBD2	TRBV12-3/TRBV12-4	TGTGCCAGCAGTTTGGGACTAGCGGTTAAGGGTCACGAGCAGTACTTC	CASSLGLAVKGHEQYF
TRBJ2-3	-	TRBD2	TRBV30	TGTGCCTGGATTGGAGCGGGAGGGCGGTCAGATACGCAGTATTTT	CAWIGAGGRSDTQYF
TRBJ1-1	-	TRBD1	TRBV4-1	TGCGCCAGCAGCTACAGGGGGGACACTGAAGCTTTCTTT	CASSYRGDTEAFF
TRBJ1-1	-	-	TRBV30	TGTGCCTGGCAGCAGGGTCCCACTGAAGCTTTCTTT	CAWQQGPTEAFF
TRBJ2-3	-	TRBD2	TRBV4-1	TGCGCCAGCGCTCTCCTAGCGGGAGCCACAGATACGCAGTATTTT	CASALLAGATDTQYF
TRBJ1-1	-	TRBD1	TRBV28	TGTGCCAGCAGCAAACGACAGGGAGTGAACACTGAAGCTTTCTTT	CASSKRQGVNTEAFF
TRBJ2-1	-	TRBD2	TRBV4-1	TGCGCCAGCAGCCAAGATCGGACTAGTGGGTACAATGAGCAGTTCTTC	CASSQDRTSGYNEQFF
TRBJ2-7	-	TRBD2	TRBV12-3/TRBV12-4	TGTGCCAGCAGTTTACACTTGGGGACTAGCGGCACCTACGAGCAGTACTTC	CASSLHLGTSGTYEQYF
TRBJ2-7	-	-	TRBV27	TGTGCCAGCAGTTTTGCAGTATCCTACGAGCAGTACTTC	CASSFAVSYEQYF
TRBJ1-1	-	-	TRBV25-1	TGTGCCAGCAGTCAACAGAACACTGAAGCTTTCTTT	CASSQQNTEAFF
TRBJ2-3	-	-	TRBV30	TGTGCCTGGAGTGTTGATGGCACAGATACGCAGTATTTT	CAWSVDGTDTQYF
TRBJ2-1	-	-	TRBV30	TGTGCCTGGAGTGTTTCCAGCGATGAGCAGTTCTTC	CAWSVSSDEQFF
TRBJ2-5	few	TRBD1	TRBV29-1	TGCAGCGTTGACGGGACAGACCAGGAGACCCAGTACTTC	CSVDGTDQETQYF
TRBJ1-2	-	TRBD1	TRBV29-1	TGCAGCGCCGAGGGGGACAGGGCTGGCTACACCTTC	CSAEGDRAGYTF
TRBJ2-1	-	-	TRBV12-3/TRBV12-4	TGTGCCAGCAGTCTCGACGGGACCCTAGACAATGAGCAGTTCTTC	CASSLDGTLDNEQFF
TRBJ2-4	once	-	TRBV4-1	TGCGCCAGCAGCCCCCCCGGATTGGGGAACATTCAGTACTTC	CASSPPGLGNIQYF
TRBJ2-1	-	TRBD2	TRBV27	TGTGCCAGCAGTATCGGGACTAGCGGGAGTCTTGTTCTGTTCTTC	CASSIGTSGSLVLFF
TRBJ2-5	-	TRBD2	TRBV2	TGTGCCAGCCAAGAAGCGGGGGCAGTCGGGACCCAGTACTTC	CASQEAGAVGTQYF
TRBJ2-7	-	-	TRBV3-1	TGTGCCAGCAGCCAAGAAGAGGGAGGAGAGCAGTACTTC	CASSQEEGGEQYF
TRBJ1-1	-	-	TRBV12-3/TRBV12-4	TGTGCCAGCAGACCCAACGAGGGCGGGACTGAAGCTTTCTTT	CASRPNEGGTEAFF
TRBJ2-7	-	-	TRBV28	TGTGCCAGCAGTTTGCACAGGATGGGCGAGCAGTACTTC	CASSLHRMGEQYF
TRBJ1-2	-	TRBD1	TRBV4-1	TGCGCCAGCAGCCCCACGGACAGGGAAGGTTTGAGCTACACCTTC	CASSPTDREGLSYTF
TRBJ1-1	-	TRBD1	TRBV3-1	TGTGCCAGCAGCCAAGTCCCCGCCGACAGGGTCTCTGAAGCTTTCTTT	CASSQVPADRVSEAFF
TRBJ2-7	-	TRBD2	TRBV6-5	TGTGCCAGCAGCGGACTAGCGATCTACGAGCAGTACTTC	CASSGLAIYEQYF
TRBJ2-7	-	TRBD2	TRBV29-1	TGCAGCGTTGACGAGGCTAGCGGCTCCTACGAGCAGTACTTC	CSVDEASGSYEQYF
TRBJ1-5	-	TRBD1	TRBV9	TGTGCCAGCAGCGACGGGACAGGCAATCAGCCCCAGCATTTT	CASSDGTGNQPQHF
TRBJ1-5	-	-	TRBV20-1	TGCAGTGCTATTATTGCCCTCGGGAGGGGCAATCAGCCCCAGCATTTT	CSAIIALGRGNQPQHF
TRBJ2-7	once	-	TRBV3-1	TGTGCCAGCAGCCAAGATCACTCCCCCAGCGAGCAGTACTTC	CASSQDHSPSEQYF
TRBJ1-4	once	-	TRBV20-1	TGCAGTGCTAGGGGGAATCCCGAATTGGCAGGGCCGGGGGGGGCTAATGAAAAACTGTTTTTT	CSARGNPELAGPGGANEKLFF
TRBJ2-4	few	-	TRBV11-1	TGTGCCAGCAGCCTATTGACCTTGTTGGGGAACATTCAGTACTTC	CASSLLTLLGNIQYF
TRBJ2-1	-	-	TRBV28	TGTGCCAGCAGTTTAGTCCGACTAGTGGGTGGCAATGAGCAGTTCTTC	CASSLVRLVGGNEQFF
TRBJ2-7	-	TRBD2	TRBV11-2	TGTGCCAGCACCTTCGGCGGGAGCTTGTACGAGCAGTACTTC	CASTFGGSLYEQYF
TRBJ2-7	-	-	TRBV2	TGTGCCAGCAGTGTATGTCCCGACGAGCAGTACTTC	CASSVCPDEQYF
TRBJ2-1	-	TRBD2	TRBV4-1	TGCGCCAGCAGCCAACCCCCCAGCGGGAACTCCTACAATGAGCAGTTCTTC	CASSQPPSGNSYNEQFF